This entry features one T cell receptor beta chain sequence. Antigen specificity is unknown. Produced via immunoSEQ multiplex PCR; TCRdb's table is partial and in-frame only. The table has around 25,000 clones, about 94% seen once. This specimen belongs to a study of T cell clonotyping in hematopoietic cell transplantation. The study's findings and limits: Higher Inverse Simpson Index values in graft donor and pretransplant recipient predicted broader posttransplant TCR diversity.

Germline CDR1 is MGHRA and CDR2 is YSYEKL. Losses at the gene ends were 3 bases for V and 2 bases for J; bases not matched to a gene: 10. CDR3 length: 17 amino acids. The sequencing sample was made of peripheral blood mononuclear cells. The receptor's source is a man in his fifties or sixties in good health. Some clones in this sample may be carry-over from other donors' samples. The genes are TRBV4-1 and TRBJ2-3, with TRBD2 matching 8 bases. The CDR3 DNA follows: TGCGCCAGCAGCCAGTCAAACGGGGGGGCCAACACAGATACGCAGTATTTT. Amino acids: CASSQSNGGANTDTQYF.